Listed below are T cell receptor beta chains from one sample, sequenced in a study of T cell repertoires in cytomegalovirus infection. These TCRs are of unknown antigen specificity. TCRdb re-called the reads through MiXCR, storing one row per CDR3 protein. The table records about 83,000 distinct CDR3 sequences, about 29% of them present only once. Here the sequenced sample was CD8+ T cells from cultured PBMCs, taken from culture after CMV antigen stimulation. The receptors originated from a human donor in good health (CMV status not recorded). Some clones in this sample may be carry-over from other donors' samples. Each CDR3 is given with its conserved first and last residue. The order of the fields is CDR3 length, J gene, clone size, V gene, D gene, CDR3 DNA, CDR3 protein. D genes are given only for firm matches. Not every row has a clone size; where given, it reads once, few, many or a size class.

len: 14; j_gene: TRBJ2-7; abundance: few; v_gene: TRBV12-3/TRBV12-4; d_gene: TRBD1; CDR3nt: TGTGCCAGCAGTCCCGAGGGGGCGACCTACGAGCAGTACTTC; CDR3aa: CASSPEGATYEQYF
len: 15; j_gene: TRBJ2-2; abundance: many; v_gene: TRBV20-1; d_gene: NA; CDR3nt: TGCAGTGCTAGTGGCGGGGACCCGAACACCGGGGAGCTGTTTTTT; CDR3aa: CSASGGDPNTGELFF
len: 19; j_gene: TRBJ2-7; abundance: few; v_gene: TRBV28; d_gene: NA; CDR3nt: TGTGCCAGCAGTTTTGGCGCGGGACAATTGCAGCATAACTCCTACGAGCAGTACTTC; CDR3aa: CASSFGAGQLQHNSYEQYF
len: 13; j_gene: TRBJ1-2; abundance: NA; v_gene: TRBV7-2; d_gene: NA; CDR3nt: TGTGCCAGCAGCTCCGACACCGACTATGGCTACACCTTC; CDR3aa: CASSSDTDYGYTF
len: 15; j_gene: TRBJ2-2; abundance: few; v_gene: TRBV7-9; d_gene: NA; CDR3nt: TGTGCCAGCAGTTCAGGGAATTCGGGCACCGGGGAGCTGTTTTTT; CDR3aa: CASSSGNSGTGELFF
len: 14; j_gene: TRBJ1-4; abundance: few; v_gene: TRBV28; d_gene: NA; CDR3nt: TGTGCCAGCAGTTCCCTTATCAGGGATGAAAAACTGTTTTTT; CDR3aa: CASSSLIRDEKLFF
len: 16; j_gene: TRBJ1-2; abundance: NA; v_gene: TRBV7-8; d_gene: TRBD1; CDR3nt: TGTGCCAGCAGCACGAGGGGGACAGCCGGGAACTATGGCTACACCTTC; CDR3aa: CASSTRGTAGNYGYTF
len: 16; j_gene: TRBJ2-5; abundance: many; v_gene: TRBV4-2; d_gene: TRBD2; CDR3nt: TGTGCCAGCAGCCAAGAGAGGGCGGGGGGACAAGAGACCCAGTACTTC; CDR3aa: CASSQERAGGQETQYF
len: 14; j_gene: TRBJ2-1; abundance: many; v_gene: TRBV28; d_gene: NA; CDR3nt: TGTGCCAGCAGTTTATTAGCAGGGCATCATGAGCAGTTCTTC; CDR3aa: CASSLLAGHHEQFF
len: 14; j_gene: TRBJ2-5; abundance: many; v_gene: TRBV19; d_gene: TRBD2; CDR3nt: TGTGCCAGCAAGGGACTAGCGGGGGAAGAGACCCAGTACTTC; CDR3aa: CASKGLAGEETQYF
len: 15; j_gene: TRBJ2-1; abundance: NA; v_gene: TRBV20-1; d_gene: NA; CDR3nt: TGCAGTGCTAGAGAGCCACTGAGAGTAGGGGATGAGCAGTTCTTC; CDR3aa: CSAREPLRVGDEQFF
len: 14; j_gene: TRBJ2-7; abundance: NA; v_gene: TRBV28; d_gene: NA; CDR3nt: TGTGCCAGCAGTTTATTTCACGGCCTCTCTGAGCAGTACTTC; CDR3aa: CASSLFHGLSEQYF
len: 11; j_gene: TRBJ2-2; abundance: NA; v_gene: TRBV2; d_gene: NA; CDR3nt: TGTGCCAGCAGTGAGACAGAAGAGCTGTTTTTT; CDR3aa: CASSETEELFF
len: 15; j_gene: TRBJ1-4; abundance: few; v_gene: TRBV7-6; d_gene: NA; CDR3nt: TGTGCCAGCAGCTCCCTTGTGGGGGGCAATGAAAAACTGTTTTTT; CDR3aa: CASSSLVGGNEKLFF
len: 16; j_gene: TRBJ1-1; abundance: NA; v_gene: TRBV24-1; d_gene: TRBD1; CDR3nt: TGTGCCACCAGTGCCGAAGGGACAGGTAAGGACACTGAAGCTTTCTTT; CDR3aa: CATSAEGTGKDTEAFF
len: 15; j_gene: TRBJ1-3; abundance: NA; v_gene: TRBV6-6; d_gene: NA; CDR3nt: TGTGCCATCGGGGATCGGGGCCTCTCTGGAAACACCATATATTTT; CDR3aa: CAIGDRGLSGNTIYF
len: 15; j_gene: TRBJ2-1; abundance: NA; v_gene: TRBV4-2; d_gene: TRBD2; CDR3nt: TGTGCCAGCAGCCAAGGACTAGCGGGGAACAATGAGCAGTTCTTC; CDR3aa: CASSQGLAGNNEQFF
len: 12; j_gene: TRBJ1-4; abundance: NA; v_gene: TRBV2; d_gene: NA; CDR3nt: TGTGCCAGCAGAGCATACGATGAAAAACTGTTTTTT; CDR3aa: CASRAYDEKLFF